This T cell receptor beta chain was recovered during a study of identical twins. Findings and limits, study-wide: Less excess twin sharing appeared in beta out-of-frame sequences.

In its sample, this clonotype was seen a few times. Its antigen is unknown. MiXCR was run by TCRdb on the 5' RACE reads, yielding one entry per CDR3 protein. The sample has a few hundred thousand distinct CDR3 sequences, roughly 9% seen once. The CDR3 spans 14 residues. The ends lost 4 bases at V and 1 base at J; junction bases unmatched: 3. Germline V CDR1 and CDR2: SGHDN, FVKESK. Every donor was a healthy Caucasian. This same sample was also taken into another study, of yellow fever vaccine responses in identical twins.

This clonotype originated in a woman under 30 in good health. This chain joins TRBV14 and TRBJ2-7, with TRBD1 matching over 8 bases. Specimen: CD8+ T cells sorted from blood. CDR3 amino acids: CASSLWDRSYEQYF. In nucleotides, the CDR3 is TGTGCCAGCAGCCTTTGGGACAGGTCCTACGAGCAGTACTTC.